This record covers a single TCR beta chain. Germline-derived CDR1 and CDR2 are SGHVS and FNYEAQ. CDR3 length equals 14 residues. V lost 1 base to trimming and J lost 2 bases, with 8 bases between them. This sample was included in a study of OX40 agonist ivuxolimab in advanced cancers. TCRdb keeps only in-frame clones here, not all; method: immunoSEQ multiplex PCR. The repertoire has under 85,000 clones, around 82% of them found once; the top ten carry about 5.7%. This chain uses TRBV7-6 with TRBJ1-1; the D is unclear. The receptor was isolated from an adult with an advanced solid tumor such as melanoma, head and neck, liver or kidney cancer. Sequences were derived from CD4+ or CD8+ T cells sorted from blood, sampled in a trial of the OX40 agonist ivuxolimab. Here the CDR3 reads CASSLGTVNTEAFF. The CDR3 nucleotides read TGTGCCAGCAGCTTAGGGACGGTTAACACTGAAGCTTTCTTT.